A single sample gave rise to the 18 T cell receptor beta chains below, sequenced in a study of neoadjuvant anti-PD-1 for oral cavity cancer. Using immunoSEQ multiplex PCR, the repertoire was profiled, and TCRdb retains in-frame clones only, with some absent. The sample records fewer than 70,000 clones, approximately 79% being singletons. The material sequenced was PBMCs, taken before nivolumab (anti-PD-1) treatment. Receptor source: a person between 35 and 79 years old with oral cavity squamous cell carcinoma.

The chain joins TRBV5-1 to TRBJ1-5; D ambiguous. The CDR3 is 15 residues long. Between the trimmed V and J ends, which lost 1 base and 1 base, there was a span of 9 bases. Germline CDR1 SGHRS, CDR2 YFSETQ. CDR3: CASSLLPGSNQPQHF. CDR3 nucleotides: TGCGCCAGCAGCTTGTTACCGGGGAGCAATCAGCCCCAGCATTTT.

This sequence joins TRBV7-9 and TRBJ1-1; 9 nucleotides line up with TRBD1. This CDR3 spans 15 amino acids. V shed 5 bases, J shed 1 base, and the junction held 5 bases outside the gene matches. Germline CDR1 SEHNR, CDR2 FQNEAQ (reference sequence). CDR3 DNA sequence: TGTGCCAGCAGCCCGCGGACAGGGGAGAACACTGAAGCTTTCTTT. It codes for CASSPRTGENTEAFF. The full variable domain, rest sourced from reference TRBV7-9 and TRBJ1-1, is DTGVSQNPRHKITKRGQNVTFRCDPISEHNRLYWYRQTLGQGPEFLTYFQNEAQLEKSRLLSDRFSAERPKGSFSTLEIQRTEQGDSAMYLCASSPRTGENTEAFFGQGTRLTVV.

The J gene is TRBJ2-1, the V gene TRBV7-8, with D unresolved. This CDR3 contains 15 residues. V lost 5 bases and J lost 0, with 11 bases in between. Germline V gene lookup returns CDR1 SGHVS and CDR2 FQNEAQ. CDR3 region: CASSPRRSSYNEQFF. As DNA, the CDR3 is TGTGCCAGCAGCCCGCGGCGGAGCTCCTACAATGAGCAGTTCTTC.

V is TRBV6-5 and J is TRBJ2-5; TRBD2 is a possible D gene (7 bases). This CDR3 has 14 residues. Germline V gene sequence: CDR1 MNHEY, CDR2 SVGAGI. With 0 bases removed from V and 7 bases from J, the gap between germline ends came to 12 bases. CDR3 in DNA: TGTGCCAGCAGTTACTCCGGGGGGCGCGGGACCCAGTACTTC. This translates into CASSYSGGRGTQYF.

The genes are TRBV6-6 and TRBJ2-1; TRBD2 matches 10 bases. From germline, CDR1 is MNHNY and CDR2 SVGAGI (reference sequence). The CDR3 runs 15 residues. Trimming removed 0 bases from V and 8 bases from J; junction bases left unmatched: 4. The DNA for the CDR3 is TGTGCCAGCAGTTACTCGTCTAGCGGGAGCCATGAGCAGTTCTTC. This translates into CASSYSSSGSHEQFF.

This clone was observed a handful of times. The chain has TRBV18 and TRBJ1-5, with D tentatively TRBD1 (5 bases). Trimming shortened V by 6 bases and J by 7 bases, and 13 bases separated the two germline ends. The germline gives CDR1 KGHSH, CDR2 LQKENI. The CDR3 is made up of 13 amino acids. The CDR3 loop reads CASSPGVGQPQHF. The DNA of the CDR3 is TGTGCCAGCTCGCCGGGGGTCGGGCAGCCCCAGCATTTT. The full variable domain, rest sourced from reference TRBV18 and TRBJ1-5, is NAGVMQNPRHLVRRRGQEARLRCSPMKGHSHVYWYRQLPEEGLKFMVYLQKENIIDESGMPKERFSAEFPKEGPSILRIQQVVRGDSAAYFCASSPGVGQPQHFGDGTRLSIL.

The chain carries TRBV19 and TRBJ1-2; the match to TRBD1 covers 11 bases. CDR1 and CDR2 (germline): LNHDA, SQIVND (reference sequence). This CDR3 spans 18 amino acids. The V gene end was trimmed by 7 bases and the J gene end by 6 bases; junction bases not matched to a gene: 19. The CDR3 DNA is TGTGCCAGTAACCATATACCCGGACAGGGGGCGGATGGGCATGGCTACACCTTC. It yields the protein CASNHIPGQGADGHGYTF. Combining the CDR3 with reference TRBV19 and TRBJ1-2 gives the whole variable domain DGGITQSPKYLFRKEGQNVTLSCEQNLNHDAMYWYRQDPGQGLRLIYYSQIVNDFQKGDIAEGYSVSREKKESFPLTVTSAQKNPTAFYLCASNHIPGQGADGHGYTFGSGTRLTVV.

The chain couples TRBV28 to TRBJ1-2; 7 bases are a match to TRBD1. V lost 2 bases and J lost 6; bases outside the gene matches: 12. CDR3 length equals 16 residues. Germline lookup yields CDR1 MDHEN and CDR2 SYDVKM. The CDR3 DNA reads TGTGCCAGCAGTTTAGGAGACAGGGTTGCCACGGATGGCTACACCTTC. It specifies CASSLGDRVATDGYTF.

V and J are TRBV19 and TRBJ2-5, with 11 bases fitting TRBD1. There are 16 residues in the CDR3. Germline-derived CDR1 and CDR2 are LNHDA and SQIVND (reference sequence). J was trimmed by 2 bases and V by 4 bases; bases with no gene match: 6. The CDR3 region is CASSTGQGAYQETQYF. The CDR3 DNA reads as TGTGCCAGTAGTACAGGACAGGGGGCTTATCAAGAGACCCAGTACTTC.

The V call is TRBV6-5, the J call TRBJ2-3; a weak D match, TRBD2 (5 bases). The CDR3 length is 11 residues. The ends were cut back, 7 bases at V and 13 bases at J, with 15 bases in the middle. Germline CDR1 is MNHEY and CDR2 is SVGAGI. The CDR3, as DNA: TGTGCCAGCACGGGCGGGCCCGGCGAGTATTTT. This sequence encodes CASTGGPGEYF.

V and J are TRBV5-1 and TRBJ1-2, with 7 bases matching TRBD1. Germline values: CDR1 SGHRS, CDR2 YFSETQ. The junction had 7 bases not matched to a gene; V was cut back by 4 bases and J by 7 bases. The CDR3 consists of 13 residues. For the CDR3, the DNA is TGCGCCAGCAGCCCCAGGGGGGTGGCTGGCTACACCTTC. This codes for CASSPRGVAGYTF.

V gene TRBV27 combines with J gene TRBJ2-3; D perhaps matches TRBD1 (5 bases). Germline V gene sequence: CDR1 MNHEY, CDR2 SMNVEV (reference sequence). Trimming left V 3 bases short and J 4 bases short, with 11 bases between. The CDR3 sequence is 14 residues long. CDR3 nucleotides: TGTGCCAGCAGTTTCCTTCAACAGGCAGATACGCAGTATTTT. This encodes CASSFLQQADTQYF.

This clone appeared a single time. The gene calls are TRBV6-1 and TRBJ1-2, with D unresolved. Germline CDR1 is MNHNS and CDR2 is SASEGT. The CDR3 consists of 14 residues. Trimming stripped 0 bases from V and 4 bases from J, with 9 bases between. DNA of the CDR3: TGTGCCAGCAGTGAAGCGCGACGGAGCTATGGCTACACCTTC. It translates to CASSEARRSYGYTF.

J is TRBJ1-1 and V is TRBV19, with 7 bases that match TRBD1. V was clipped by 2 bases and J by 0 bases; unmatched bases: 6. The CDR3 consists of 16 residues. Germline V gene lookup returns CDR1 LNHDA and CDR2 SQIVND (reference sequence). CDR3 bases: TGTGCCAGTAGTATATGGCGGACAGGTATGAACACTGAAGCTTTCTTT. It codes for CASSIWRTGMNTEAFF.

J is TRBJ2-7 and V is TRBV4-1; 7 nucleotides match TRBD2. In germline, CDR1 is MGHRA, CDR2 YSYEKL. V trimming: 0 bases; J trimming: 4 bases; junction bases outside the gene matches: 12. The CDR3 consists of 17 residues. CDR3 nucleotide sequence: TGCGCCAGCAGCCAAGATTTGGGGCGGGGGAGCCGTTACGAGCAGTACTTC. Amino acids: CASSQDLGRGSRYEQYF.

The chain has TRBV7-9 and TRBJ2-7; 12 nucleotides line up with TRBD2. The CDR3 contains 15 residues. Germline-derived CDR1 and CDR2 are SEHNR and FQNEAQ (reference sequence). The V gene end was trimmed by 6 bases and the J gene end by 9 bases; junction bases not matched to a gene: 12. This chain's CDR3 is CASRGEASGRAGQYF. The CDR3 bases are TGTGCCAGCAGGGGAGAAGCTAGCGGGAGGGCCGGGCAGTACTTC.

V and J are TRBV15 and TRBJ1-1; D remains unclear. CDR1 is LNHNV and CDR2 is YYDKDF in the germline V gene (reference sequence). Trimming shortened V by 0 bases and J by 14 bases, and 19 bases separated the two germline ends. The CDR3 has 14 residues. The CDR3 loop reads CATSREKYEAGRFF. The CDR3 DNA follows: TGTGCCACCAGCAGAGAGAAGTACGAAGCTGGGCGCTTCTTT.

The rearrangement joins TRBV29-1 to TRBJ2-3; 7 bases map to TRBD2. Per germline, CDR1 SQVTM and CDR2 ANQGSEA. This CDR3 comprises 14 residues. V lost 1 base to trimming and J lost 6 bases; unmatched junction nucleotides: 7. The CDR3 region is CSVEGTRRGDTQYF. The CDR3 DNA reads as TGCAGCGTTGAAGGGACTAGGCGGGGGGATACGCAGTATTTT.